This TCR beta chain appears in the sequencing data of a study of patients and donors after allogeneic stem cell transplantation. TCRdb reanalysed the RT-PCR reads using MiXCR and keeps one entry per CDR3 protein. The data contain 100,000 to 130,000 distinct CDR3 sequences, approximately 40% of them seen just once; the ten biggest clones take up around 25%. Sequencing used blood, either unsorted or a sorted T cell fraction (not recorded which). This TCR was recovered from a human donor who was either an allogeneic HSCT recipient or a stem cell or donor lymphocyte infusion donor (not recorded which). It is not recorded whose cells these are; they may come from a transplant donor.

CDR3 amino acids: CASSLPVGEKLFF. The CDR3 region has the DNA TGTGCCAGCTCACTACCAGTGGGGGAAAAACTGTTTTTT. J is TRBJ1-4 and V is TRBV18; no clear D. The length of the CDR3 is 13 residues. Deletions cut 4 bases from V and 8 bases from J, with 11 bases between. Germline CDR1 reads KGHSH; CDR2 reads LQKENI.